Detailed here is one T cell receptor (beta chain). The sample belongs to a study of control samples from healthy donors and cancer patients. Method: immunoSEQ multiplex PCR; TCRdb's copy keeps in-frame clones and lacks some. Of 30,000 to 35,000 clones listed, roughly 94% are singletons. This CDR3 is built from 16 residues. The V gene's germline CDR1 is SGHNT and CDR2 YYREEE (reference sequence). V shed 1 base and J shed 0 bases, with 12 bases lying between them. This receptor was taken from a man between 60 and 75 years old in good health. The gene calls are TRBV5-4 and TRBJ2-3, with D unresolved. Material for sequencing was blood. CDR3 nucleotides: TGTGCCAGCAGCTTGAGTCCGCCGAAAAGCACAGATACGCAGTATTTT. As protein: CASSLSPPKSTDTQYF.